This TCR beta chain was profiled in a study of blood T cell repertoires in COVID-19. Germline lookup yields CDR1 PRHDT and CDR2 FYEKMQ (reference sequence). Trimming took 5 bases from V and 5 from J, leaving 12 bases between them. The CDR3 loop spans 13 amino acids. This clone has just a few counts. Method: immunoSEQ multiplex PCR; TCRdb's copy keeps in-frame clones and lacks some. The top ten hold 3% to 4.5% of the sample, which has under 150,000 clones, 79% seen once. The sample taken for sequencing was peripheral blood. The chain links TRBV13 to TRBJ2-5; possible D gene TRBD1, 5 bases. The origin of this receptor is a woman older than 75 with acute or convalescent COVID-19. CDR3 in DNA: TGTGCCAGCAGCCGCCAGGGTTTGGAGACCCAGTACTTC. This gives the protein CASSRQGLETQYF.